The 30 T cell receptor beta chains in this list originate from one sample, sequenced in a study of blood T cell repertoires in COVID-19. Here immunoSEQ multiplex PCR was the method, and the copy in TCRdb shows in-frame clones only, minus some. The repertoire holds about 140,000 clones, with roughly 86% as singletons. The sample taken for sequencing was peripheral blood. The source of these receptors is a middle-aged man with active or convalescent COVID-19.

The CDR3 DNA follows: TGTGCCACGCAGCTCGAGGGGGCAGCCTCCTACGAGCAGTACTTC. Protein product: CATQLEGAASYEQYF. The rearrangement links TRBV15 to TRBJ2-7, with 7 bases aligning to TRBD1. V lost 9 bases to trimming and J lost 0 bases; unmatched junction nucleotides: 11. The CDR3 runs 15 residues. Germline V CDR1 and CDR2: LNHNV, YYDKDF (reference sequence).

This sequence joins TRBV11-2 and TRBJ1-3; the D gene is possibly TRBD1 (5 bases). Germline CDR1 SGHAT, CDR2 FQNNGV. The V end was cut by 3 bases, the J end by 2 bases, with 8 bases between. This CDR3 spans 14 amino acids. DNA of the CDR3: TGTGCCAGCAGCTTTAAAGGGGCTGGAAACACCATATATTTT. Its translation: CASSFKGAGNTIYF. Combining the CDR3 with reference TRBV11-2 and TRBJ1-3 gives the whole variable domain EAGVAQSPRYKIIEKRQSVAFWCNPISGHATLYWYQQILGQGPKLLIQFQNNGVVDDSQLPKDRFSAERLKGVDSTLKIQPAKLEDSAVYLCASSFKGAGNTIYFGEGSWLTVV.

This clone was counted a single time. The chain combines TRBV7-3 with TRBJ2-5; D is possibly TRBD1 (6 bases). The V gene's germline CDR1 is SGHTA and CDR2 FQGTGA. V lost 5 bases, J lost 0 bases, and 13 bases lay in between. The CDR3 sequence is 15 residues long. DNA of the CDR3: TGTGCCAGCAGCGAACAGGGTAATTACCAAGAGACCCAGTACTTC. Encoded protein: CASSEQGNYQETQYF.

The chain employs TRBV6-5 and TRBJ2-7, with D maybe TRBD1 (5 bases). Trimming took 1 base from V and 2 from J, leaving 12 bases between them. The CDR3 runs 15 residues. The V gene's germline CDR1 is MNHEY and CDR2 SVGAGI. The CDR3 sequence is CASSYFTGSTYEQYF. The DNA of the CDR3 is TGTGCCAGCAGTTACTTTACAGGTTCTACCTACGAGCAGTACTTC.

This chain joins TRBV28 and TRBJ1-6; D gene uncertain. Germline loops: CDR1 MDHEN, CDR2 SYDVKM. The CDR3 has 14 residues. V dropped 6 bases and J dropped 4 bases, with 10 bases sitting between them. The CDR3 reads CASRSTIYNSPLHF. The CDR3 coding sequence is TGTGCCAGCAGGTCTACTATATATAATTCACCCCTCCACTTT.

This chain links TRBV28 with TRBJ2-7; TRBD1 matches at 10 bases. Germline V CDR1 and CDR2: MDHEN, SYDVKM. V lost 4 bases, J lost 3 bases, and 9 bases stayed unmatched. This CDR3 is built from 16 residues. This CDR3 reads CASSSPGQGLSYEQYF. The DNA for the CDR3 is TGTGCCAGCAGTTCACCGGGACAGGGGCTGAGCTACGAGCAGTACTTC.

J is TRBJ2-7 and V is TRBV7-3; perhaps TRBD1 as D (6 bases). Trimming left V 5 bases short and J 2 bases short, with 13 bases between. The CDR3 is 14 residues long. Germline CDR1 SGHTA, CDR2 FQGTGA. In nucleotides, the CDR3 is TGTGCCAGCAGCGTCACAGGGTCCCCCTACGAGCAGTACTTC. Its protein product is CASSVTGSPYEQYF.

The chain combines TRBV27 with TRBJ2-7, with D perhaps matching TRBD2 (5 bases). With 6 bases removed from V and 4 bases from J, the gap between germline ends came to 16 bases. CDR3 length equals 14 residues. Germline V gene lookup returns CDR1 MNHEY and CDR2 SMNVEV (reference sequence). CDR3 nucleotides: TGTGCCAGCAGAACCCCGGACTCCCGGTACGAGCAGTACTTC. The encoded protein is CASRTPDSRYEQYF.

The genes are TRBV6-5 and TRBJ2-7, with 9 positions matching TRBD1. With 6 bases clipped from V and 5 bases from J, the junction kept 5 bases outside the gene matches. The CDR3 loop spans 13 amino acids. Germline CDR1 and CDR2: MNHEY and SVGAGI. The CDR3 sequence: CASSRDREDEQYF. CDR3 coding DNA: TGTGCCAGCAGCCGGGACAGGGAGGACGAGCAGTACTTC.

This clone was seen a few times. The chain is built from TRBV4-2 and TRBJ2-7, with 7 bases that match TRBD1. The CDR3 spans 16 residues. V lost 3 bases and J lost 1; bases outside the gene matches: 9. Per germline, CDR1 LGHNA and CDR2 YNFKEQ. CDR3 nucleotide sequence: TGTGCCAGCAGCCAGGAAGACAGGGCGAGTTCCTACGAGCAGTACTTC. Translating it yields CASSQEDRASSYEQYF.

The chain recombines TRBV29-1 with TRBJ1-4; tentatively, D is TRBD1 (6 bases). CDR1 is SQVTM and CDR2 is ANQGSEA in the germline V gene. The CDR3 is 15 amino acids. Trimming took off 4 bases at V and 8 bases at J, with 20 bases between the two ends. This CDR3 reads CSVVIHLGAWEKLFF. The CDR3 coding sequence is TGCAGCGTTGTCATCCACTTGGGGGCCTGGGAAAAACTGTTTTTT.

This clone has just one count. The chain is built from TRBV6-5 and TRBJ2-5; D remains unclear. Looked up from germline, CDR1 is MNHEY and CDR2 is SVGAGI. This CDR3 comprises 15 residues. The V end lost 5 bases, the J end lost 3 bases, and 16 bases lay between the germline ends. The CDR3 DNA is TGTGCCAGCAGTCCTGATATAAGAGCCGAAGAGACCCAGTACTTC. This codes for CASSPDIRAEETQYF.

This chain joins TRBV19 and TRBJ2-1; possibly TRBD2 for D (5 bases). CDR1 LNHDA and CDR2 SQIVND come from the germline V gene (reference sequence). Trimming removed 7 bases at V and 9 bases at J, with 19 bases between. This CDR3 contains 14 residues. The CDR3 region is CASNPDSVGGEQFF. The CDR3 DNA follows: TGTGCCAGTAACCCAGACTCGGTTGGAGGTGAGCAGTTCTTC.

The V call is TRBV28, the J call TRBJ1-4; 7 bases line up with TRBD1. CDR3 size: 14 residues. The V segment lost 5 bases and the J segment 4 bases; nucleotides outside the gene matches: 4. Germline lookup yields CDR1 MDHEN and CDR2 SYDVKM. The CDR3 DNA is TGTGCCAGCAGTACGACAGGGTTTAATGAAAAACTGTTTTTT. Translated, it gives CASSTTGFNEKLFF.

The V and J genes are TRBV27 and TRBJ1-2; 11 bases map to TRBD1. V lost 0 bases to trimming and J lost 5 bases; unmatched junction nucleotides: 2. The CDR3 loop spans 15 amino acids. The V gene's germline CDR1 is MNHEY and CDR2 SMNVEV (reference sequence). The CDR3 here is CASSLSGTGGYGYTF. The DNA for the CDR3 is TGTGCCAGCAGTTTATCGGGGACAGGGGGATATGGCTACACCTTC.

The table lists this clone with a count of one. This rearrangement joins TRBV7-9 to TRBJ2-5, with D hard to call. The V and J ends lost 8 bases and 2 bases respectively, with 9 bases between them. The CDR3 extends over 12 amino acids. Germline assignment: CDR1 SEHNR and CDR2 FQNEAQ (reference sequence). The CDR3 loop is CASGRRQETQYF. The CDR3 DNA is TGTGCCAGCGGCAGGCGACAAGAGACCCAGTACTTC. Combining the CDR3 with reference TRBV7-9 and TRBJ2-5 gives the whole variable domain DTGVSQNPRHKITKRGQNVTFRCDPISEHNRLYWYRQTLGQGPEFLTYFQNEAQLEKSRLLSDRFSAERPKGSFSTLEIQRTEQGDSAMYLCASGRRQETQYFGPGTRLLVL.

V is TRBV19 and J is TRBJ1-6; D is perhaps TRBD1 (5 bases). The CDR3 is 19 amino acids. CDR1 is LNHDA, CDR2 SQIVND, per germline (reference sequence). Trimming removed 0 bases from V and 0 bases from J, with 15 bases in between. Written as DNA, the CDR3 is TGTGCCAGTAGTATAGAACTCGACAGACTGAGCTCCTATAATTCACCCCTCCACTTT. It translates to CASSIELDRLSSYNSPLHF. Using reference TRBV19 and TRBJ1-6 for the parts outside the CDR3, the full variable domain is DGGITQSPKYLFRKEGQNVTLSCEQNLNHDAMYWYRQDPGQGLRLIYYSQIVNDFQKGDIAEGYSVSREKKESFPLTVTSAQKNPTAFYLCASSIELDRLSSYNSPLHFGNGTRLTVT.

The chain is built from TRBV6-5 and TRBJ2-7; TRBD1 is a possible D gene (6 bases). Germline V gives CDR1 MNHEY, CDR2 SVGAGI. V lost 7 bases to trimming and J lost 2 bases, with 15 bases between them. This CDR3 comprises 14 residues. The CDR3 spells CASTGQRSTYEQYF. The CDR3 region has the DNA TGTGCCAGCACCGGACAGAGGAGCACCTACGAGCAGTACTTC.

This clone came up once. The V call is TRBV19, the J call TRBJ2-1; perhaps TRBD1 as D (6 bases). Trimming pared 3 bases from V and 0 bases from J, leaving 9 bases between. Germline V CDR1 and CDR2: LNHDA, SQIVND (reference sequence). The CDR3 is 15 amino acids. The CDR3 protein is CASSILGHSYNEQFF. The CDR3 nucleotides are TGTGCCAGTAGTATCCTGGGACACTCCTACAATGAGCAGTTCTTC.

Written as DNA, the CDR3 is TGCGCCAGCAGCGTAGAGGGAGGGTCCTACAATGAGCAGTTCTTC. This codes for CASSVEGGSYNEQFF. The chain links TRBV5-1 to TRBJ2-1, with 7 bases matching TRBD2. J was trimmed by 1 base and V by 4 bases; bases with no gene match: 5. In germline, CDR1 is SGHRS, CDR2 YFSETQ. The CDR3 is 15 amino acids.

DNA of the CDR3: TGTGCCAGCAGCTCTCCGGGACAGGGGGGAGAAGAAAAACTGTTTTTT. Translating it yields CASSSPGQGGEEKLFF. The chain employs TRBV5-4 and TRBJ1-4; 11 bases are a match to TRBD1. The CDR3 consists of 16 residues. Germline assignment: CDR1 SGHNT and CDR2 YYREEE (reference sequence). Trimming removed 3 bases from V and 8 bases from J; junction bases left unmatched: 9.

The DNA of the CDR3 is TGCAGCGTTGGAGTTATCGGGTACACTTACAATGAGCAGTTCTTC. It encodes CSVGVIGYTYNEQFF. The chain has TRBV29-1 and TRBJ2-1; D is undetermined. Germline V gene sequence: CDR1 SQVTM, CDR2 ANQGSEA. Between the trimmed V and J ends, which lost 4 bases and 4 bases, there was a span of 17 bases. CDR3 length: 15 amino acids.

The table lists this clone with a count of one. The gene calls are TRBV2 and TRBJ1-5; 7 bases agree with TRBD1. V was pared by 1 base and J by 11 bases, with 5 bases of the junction left unmatched. Germline values: CDR1 SNHLY, CDR2 FYNNEI. The CDR3 loop spans 13 amino acids. In DNA, the CDR3 is TGTGCCAGCAGTGAAGATTGGGGGACAGCCCAGCATTTT. Its protein product is CASSEDWGTAQHF.

The gene calls are TRBV3-1 (or the pseudogene TRBV3-2) and TRBJ2-3, with D possibly TRBD2 on 6 matching bases. Germline V gene sequence: CDR1 LGHDT, CDR2 YNNKEL (reference sequence). V was clipped by 4 bases and J by 5 bases, with 13 bases between them. The CDR3 covers 14 residues. The CDR3 sequence: CASSPLTGGDTQYF. CDR3 coding DNA: TGTGCCAGCAGCCCGCTGACCGGGGGAGATACGCAGTATTTT.

This chain connects TRBV11-2 to TRBJ2-7, with a weak D call TRBD2 (6 bases). The CDR3 extends over 14 amino acids. V was pared by 4 bases and J by 3 bases, with 13 bases between. CDR1 is SGHAT, CDR2 FQNNGV, per germline. The CDR3 loop is CASSSGTSNYEQYF. In DNA, the CDR3 is TGTGCCAGCAGCTCCGGGACTTCTAACTACGAGCAGTACTTC.

The J gene is TRBJ1-2, the V gene TRBV5-6; no clear D. V shed 4 bases and J shed 4 bases, with 17 bases lying between them. CDR1 and CDR2 from the germline V gene are SGHDT and YYEEEE. CDR3 size: 15 residues. The CDR3 region is CASSIGSTGSYGYTF. CDR3 DNA sequence: TGTGCCAGCAGCATTGGATCGACGGGAAGCTATGGCTACACCTTC. The whole variable domain, filled in from reference TRBV5-6 and TRBJ1-2, reads DAGVTQSPTHLIKTRGQQVTLRCSPKSGHDTVSWYQQALGQGPQFIFQYYEEEERQRGNFPDRFSGHQFPNYSSELNVNALLLGDSALYLCASSIGSTGSYGYTFGSGTRLTVV.

This clone was counted only a few times. The chain links TRBV28 to TRBJ2-7; D is perhaps TRBD2 (6 bases). The CDR3 runs to 16 residues. Germline assignment: CDR1 MDHEN and CDR2 SYDVKM. The germline V and J ends were trimmed by 8 bases and 3 bases, with 23 bases remaining between them. CDR3 amino acids: CASENSGLAGVYEQYF. The DNA for the CDR3 is TGTGCCAGCGAGAATAGCGGACTCGCCGGGGTCTACGAGCAGTACTTC.

This chain joins TRBV19 and TRBJ2-7; 8 positions agree with TRBD1. The length of the CDR3 is 13 residues. After removal of 7 bases from V and 5 bases from J, the junction contained 7 bases not matched to a gene. Germline-derived CDR1 and CDR2 are LNHDA and SQIVND (reference sequence). The DNA for the CDR3 is TGTGCCAGTACCCAGACAGGGGTAGACGAGCAGTACTTC. This codes for CASTQTGVDEQYF. The variable domain in full, with the rest retrieved from reference TRBV19 and TRBJ2-7, is DGGITQSPKYLFRKEGQNVTLSCEQNLNHDAMYWYRQDPGQGLRLIYYSQIVNDFQKGDIAEGYSVSREKKESFPLTVTSAQKNPTAFYLCASTQTGVDEQYFGPGTRLTVT.

This chain joins TRBV28 and TRBJ1-3, with D maybe TRBD1 (6 bases). CDR1 and CDR2 (germline): MDHEN, SYDVKM. The CDR3 is made up of 12 amino acids. Between the trimmed V and J ends, which lost 7 bases and 4 bases, there was a span of 8 bases. The CDR3 loop reads CASKRGGNTIYF. DNA of the CDR3: TGTGCCAGCAAAAGGGGGGGAAACACCATATATTTT.

The chain couples TRBV18 to TRBJ2-1; TRBD2 matches 7 bases. This CDR3 is built from 15 residues. Germline assignment: CDR1 KGHSH and CDR2 LQKENI. With 2 bases clipped from V and 8 bases from J, the junction kept 9 bases outside the gene matches. The CDR3 DNA reads as TGTGCCAGCTCACCAGAATTTGGCGGGAGCGATGAGCAGTTCTTC. Translated: CASSPEFGGSDEQFF.